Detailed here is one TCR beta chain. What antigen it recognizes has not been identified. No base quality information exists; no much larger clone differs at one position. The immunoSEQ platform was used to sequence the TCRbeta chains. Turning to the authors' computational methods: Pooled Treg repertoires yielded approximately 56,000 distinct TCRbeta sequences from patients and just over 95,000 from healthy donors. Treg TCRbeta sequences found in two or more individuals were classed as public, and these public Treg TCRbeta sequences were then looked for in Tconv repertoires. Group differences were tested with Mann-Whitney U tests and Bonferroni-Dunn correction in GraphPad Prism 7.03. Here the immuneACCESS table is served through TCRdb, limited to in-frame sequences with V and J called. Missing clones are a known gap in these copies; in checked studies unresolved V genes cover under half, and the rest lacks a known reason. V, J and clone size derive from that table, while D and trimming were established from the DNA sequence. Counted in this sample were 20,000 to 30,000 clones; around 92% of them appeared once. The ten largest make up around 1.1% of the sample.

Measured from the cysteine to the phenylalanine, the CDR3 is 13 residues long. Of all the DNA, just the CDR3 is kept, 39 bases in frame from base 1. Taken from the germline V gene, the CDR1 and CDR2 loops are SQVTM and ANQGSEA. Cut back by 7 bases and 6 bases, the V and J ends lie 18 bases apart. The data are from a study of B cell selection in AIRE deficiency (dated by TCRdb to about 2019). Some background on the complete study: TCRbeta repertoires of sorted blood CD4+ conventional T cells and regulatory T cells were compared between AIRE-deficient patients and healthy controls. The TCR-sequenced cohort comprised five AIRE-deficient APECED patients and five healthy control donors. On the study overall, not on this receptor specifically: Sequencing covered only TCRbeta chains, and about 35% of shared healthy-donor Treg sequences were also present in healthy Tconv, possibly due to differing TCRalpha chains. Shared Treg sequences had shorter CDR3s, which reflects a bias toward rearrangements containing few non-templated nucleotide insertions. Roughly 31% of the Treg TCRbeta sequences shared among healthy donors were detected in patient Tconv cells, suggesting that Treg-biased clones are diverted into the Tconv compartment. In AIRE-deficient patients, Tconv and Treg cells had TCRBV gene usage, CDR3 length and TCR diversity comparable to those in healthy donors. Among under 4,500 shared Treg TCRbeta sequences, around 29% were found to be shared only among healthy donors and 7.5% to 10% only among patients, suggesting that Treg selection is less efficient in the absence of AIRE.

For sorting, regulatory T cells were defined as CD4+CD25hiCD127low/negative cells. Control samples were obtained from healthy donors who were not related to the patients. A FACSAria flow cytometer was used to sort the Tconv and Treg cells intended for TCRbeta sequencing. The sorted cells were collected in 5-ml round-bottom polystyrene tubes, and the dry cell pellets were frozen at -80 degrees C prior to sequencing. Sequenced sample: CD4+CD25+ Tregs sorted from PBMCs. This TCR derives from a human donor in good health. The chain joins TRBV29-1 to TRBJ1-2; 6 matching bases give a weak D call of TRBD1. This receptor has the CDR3 CSGVGGVGDGYTF. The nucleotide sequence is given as TGCAGCGGCGTCGGGGGCGTCGGGGATGGCTACACCTTC.